This TCR beta chain derives from a study of blood T cell repertoires in COVID-19. Study-level information: From the United States, Italy and Spain came samples of acute and convalescent COVID-19.

Sequenced by immunoSEQ multiplex PCR; TCRdb stores in-frame clones only, minus some. The table records almost 250,000 clones, around 84% of them present only once. Assignment of participants to cohorts was predicated upon participant-reported clinical history. Donors in Cohort 3 counted as recovered after two negative PCRs, clearance, or symptom resolution. CDR1 is LNHDA, CDR2 SQIVND, per germline (reference sequence). This CDR3 is 16 amino acids long. Unmatched junction bases numbered 10, after V lost 7 bases and J lost 4 bases. The gene calls are TRBV19 and TRBJ1-2; 12 nucleotides line up with TRBD1. This sequence originates from a woman between 45 and 65 years old who had recovered from COVID-19. The specimen sequenced was PBMCs or T cells enriched from blood (not recorded which). CDR3 sequence reads: CASTTGTGGAGYGYTF. In DNA form, the CDR3 reads TGTGCCAGTACTACCGGGACAGGGGGCGCCGGCTATGGCTACACCTTC.